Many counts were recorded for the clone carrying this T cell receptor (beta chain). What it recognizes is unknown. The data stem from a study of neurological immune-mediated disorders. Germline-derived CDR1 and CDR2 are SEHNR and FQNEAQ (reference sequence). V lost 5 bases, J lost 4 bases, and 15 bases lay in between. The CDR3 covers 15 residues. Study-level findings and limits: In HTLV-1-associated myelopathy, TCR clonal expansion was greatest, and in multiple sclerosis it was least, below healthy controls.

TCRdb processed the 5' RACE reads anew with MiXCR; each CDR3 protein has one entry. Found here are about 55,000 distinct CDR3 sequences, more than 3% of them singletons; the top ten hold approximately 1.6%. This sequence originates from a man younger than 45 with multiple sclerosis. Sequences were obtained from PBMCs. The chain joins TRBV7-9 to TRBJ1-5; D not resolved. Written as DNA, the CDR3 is TGTGCCAGCAGCGCTTCTGGGTCAGAGAATCAGCCCCAGCATTTT. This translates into CASSASGSENQPQHF.